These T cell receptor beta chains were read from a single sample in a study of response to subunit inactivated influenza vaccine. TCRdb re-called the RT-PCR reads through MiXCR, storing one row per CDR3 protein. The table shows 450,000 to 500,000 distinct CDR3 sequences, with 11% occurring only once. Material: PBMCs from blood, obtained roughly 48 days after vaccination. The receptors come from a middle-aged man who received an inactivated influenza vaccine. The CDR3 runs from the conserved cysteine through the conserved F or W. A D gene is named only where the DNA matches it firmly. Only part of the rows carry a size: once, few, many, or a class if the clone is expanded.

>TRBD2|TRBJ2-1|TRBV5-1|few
CASSLRVTSGGYEQFF
TGCGCCAGCAGCTTGAGGGTGACTAGCGGGGGCTATGAGCAGTTCTTC
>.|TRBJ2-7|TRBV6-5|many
CASSYRTGHEQYF
TGTGCCAGCAGTTACCGGACGGGCCACGAGCAGTACTTC
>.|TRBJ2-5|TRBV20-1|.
CSASATGLGGETQYF
TGCAGTGCTAGTGCGACAGGTCTCGGGGGAGAGACCCAGTACTTC
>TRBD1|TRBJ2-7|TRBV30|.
CAWSTGTGISEQYF
TGTGCCTGGAGTACCGGGACAGGGATTAGCGAGCAGTACTTC
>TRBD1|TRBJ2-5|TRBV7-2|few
CASRRISGTGLSETQYF
TGTGCCAGCAGACGCATTTCCGGGACAGGGTTGAGCGAGACCCAGTACTTC
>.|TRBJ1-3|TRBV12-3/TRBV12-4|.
CASSLRAGGNTIYF
TGTGCCAGCAGTTTGAGGGCAGGGGGAAACACCATATATTTT
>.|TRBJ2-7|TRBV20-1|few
CSARVLQISYEQYF
TGCAGTGCTAGAGTACTACAGATTTCCTACGAGCAGTACTTC
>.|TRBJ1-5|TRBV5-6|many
CASSSGGNQPQHF
TGTGCCAGCAGCTCAGGAGGGAATCAGCCCCAGCATTTT
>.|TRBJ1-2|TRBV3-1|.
CASSQDRLRFYGYTF
TGTGCCAGCAGCCAAGACAGATTAAGATTCTATGGCTACACCTTC
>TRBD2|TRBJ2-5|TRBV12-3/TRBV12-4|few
CASSDPRTSGGQETQYF
TGTGCCAGCAGCGACCCCAGGACTAGCGGGGGCCAAGAGACCCAGTACTTC
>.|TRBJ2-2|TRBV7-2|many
CASSLERVGELFF
TGTGCCAGCAGCTTGGAACGGGTCGGGGAGCTGTTTTTT
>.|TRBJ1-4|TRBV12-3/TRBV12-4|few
CASSLSFRANEKLFF
TGTGCCAGCAGTTTATCGTTCAGGGCGAATGAAAAACTGTTTTTT
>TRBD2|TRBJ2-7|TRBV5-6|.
CASSLSSGRTPQYF
TGTGCCAGCAGCTTGTCTAGCGGGAGGACCCCACAGTACTTC
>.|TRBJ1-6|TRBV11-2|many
CASSLGPGAALHF
TGTGCCAGCAGCTTAGGACCCGGGGCGGCCCTCCACTTT
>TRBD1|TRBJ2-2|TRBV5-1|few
CASSGGLGQGGNRELFF
TGCGCCAGCAGCGGGGGCCTAGGACAGGGAGGCAATCGGGAGCTGTTTTTT
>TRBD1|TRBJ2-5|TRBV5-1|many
CASSHTGVQETQYF
TGCGCCAGCAGCCACACAGGGGTCCAAGAGACCCAGTACTTC
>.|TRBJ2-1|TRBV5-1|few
CASSFSTRAVQFF
TGCGCCAGCAGCTTCTCGACCCGAGCAGTGCAGTTCTTC
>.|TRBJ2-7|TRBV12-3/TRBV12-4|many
CASSPSRVLSYEQYF
TGTGCCAGCAGCCCGAGCCGGGTCCTTTCCTACGAGCAGTACTTC
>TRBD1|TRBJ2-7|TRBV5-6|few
CASRYIRDSYEQYF
TGTGCCAGCAGATACATCCGGGACAGCTACGAGCAGTACTTC
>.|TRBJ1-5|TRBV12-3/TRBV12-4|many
CASSYTGPPPQHF
TGTGCCAGCAGTTACACCGGGCCTCCGCCCCAGCATTTT
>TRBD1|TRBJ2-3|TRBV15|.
CATSSPGQSSTDTQYF
TGTGCCACCAGCAGCCCGGGACAGTCGAGCACAGATACGCAGTATTTT
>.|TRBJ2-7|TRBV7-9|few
CASSDSRGAPYEQYF
TGTGCCAGCAGTGATTCCAGGGGGGCGCCCTACGAGCAGTACTTC
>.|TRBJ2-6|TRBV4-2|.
CASSRDRTGANVLTF
TGTGCCAGCAGCCGAGACCGTACCGGGGCCAACGTCCTGACTTTC
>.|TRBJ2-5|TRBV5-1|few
CASSLVPPGETQYF
TGCGCCAGCAGCTTGGTCCCCCCCGGAGAGACCCAGTACTTC
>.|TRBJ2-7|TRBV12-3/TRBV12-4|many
CASSFGPSSYEQYF
TGTGCCAGCAGTTTCGGGCCAAGCTCCTACGAGCAGTACTTC
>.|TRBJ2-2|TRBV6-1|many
CASRDLATGELFF
TGTGCCAGCAGGGACCTAGCCACCGGGGAGCTGTTTTTT
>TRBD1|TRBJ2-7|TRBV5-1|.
CASSFNFRTGLSSYEQYF
TGCGCCAGCAGCTTTAACTTCCGGACAGGGCTTAGCTCCTACGAGCAGTACTTC
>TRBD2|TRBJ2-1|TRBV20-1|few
CSAKRGSYNEQFF
TGCAGTGCTAAGCGGGGTTCCTACAATGAGCAGTTCTTC
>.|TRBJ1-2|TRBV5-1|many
CASSLAGVGGYTF
TGCGCCAGCAGCTTGGCAGGGGTTGGTGGCTACACCTTC
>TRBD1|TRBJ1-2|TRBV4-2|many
CASSQEGKGAHGYTF
TGTGCCAGCAGCCAAGAAGGGAAGGGGGCGCATGGCTACACCTTC
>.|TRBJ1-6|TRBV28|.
CASSFIRSLHF
TGTGCCAGCAGTTTCATTCGATCCCTCCACTTT
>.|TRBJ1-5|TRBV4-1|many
CASSQDHSYSNQPQHF
TGCGCCAGCAGCCAAGATCACAGCTATAGCAATCAGCCCCAGCATTTT
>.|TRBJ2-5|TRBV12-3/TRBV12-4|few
CASQPVGTVQETQYF
TGTGCCAGCCAACCCGTGGGGACGGTCCAAGAGACCCAGTACTTC
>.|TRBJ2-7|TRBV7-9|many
CASSFPGSYEQYF
TGCGCCAGCAGCTTCCCGGGGTCCTACGAGCAGTACTTC
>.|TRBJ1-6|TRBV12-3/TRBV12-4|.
CASSSPWRNSPLHF
TGTGCCAGCAGTTCCCCCTGGCGTAATTCACCCCTCCACTTT
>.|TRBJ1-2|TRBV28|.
CASSLPRVGYTF
TGTGCCAGCAGTTTACCCAGGGTTGGCTACACCTTC
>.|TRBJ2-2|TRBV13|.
CASSLGLDPGELFF
TGTGCCAGCAGCTTAGGATTGGACCCCGGGGAGCTGTTTTTT
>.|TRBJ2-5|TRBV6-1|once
CASSGGTYSIETQYF
TGTGCCAGCAGTGGGGGTACATACTCCATTGAGACCCAGTACTTC
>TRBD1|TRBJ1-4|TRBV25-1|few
CASSSGGGEKLFF
TGTGCCAGCAGTTCAGGGGGAGGTGAAAAACTGTTTTTT
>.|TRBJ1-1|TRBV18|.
CASSPLAQPTNTEAFF
TGTGCCAGCTCACCACTGGCTCAGCCTACGAACACTGAAGCTTTCTTT
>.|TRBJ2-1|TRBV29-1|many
CSVDTGEANEQFF
TGCAGCGTTGATACAGGGGAGGCGAATGAGCAGTTCTTC
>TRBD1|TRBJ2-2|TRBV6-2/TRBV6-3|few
CASTRQGANTGELFF
TGTGCCAGCACCCGACAGGGGGCGAACACCGGGGAGCTGTTTTTT
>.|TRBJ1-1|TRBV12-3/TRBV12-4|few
CASSLTVEGSEAFF
TGTGCCAGCAGTTTGACGGTTGAAGGGAGTGAAGCTTTCTTT
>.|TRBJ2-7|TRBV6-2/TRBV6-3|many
CASSYFQDWQERYEQYF
TGTGCCAGCAGTTACTTCCAGGACTGGCAGGAGAGGTACGAGCAGTACTTC
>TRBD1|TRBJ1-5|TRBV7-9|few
CASSLWTGGGNQPQHF
TGTGCCAGCAGCTTGTGGACAGGGGGCGGCAATCAGCCCCAGCATTTT
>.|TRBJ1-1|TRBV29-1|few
CSVERTSTEAFF
TGCAGCGTTGAACGGACAAGCACTGAAGCTTTCTTT